What follows are 8 T cell receptor beta chains derived from one specimen sequenced in a study of blood T cell repertoires in COVID-19. TCRdb's table, derived via immunoSEQ multiplex PCR, lists solely in-frame clones and lacks some. The sample comprises 110,000 or so clones, around 84% of which are singletons, and roughly 8% rests with the top ten. The sample was peripheral blood. These receptors were collected from a woman between 40 and 55 years old with acute or convalescent COVID-19.

This clone was found once. The chain has TRBV30 and TRBJ1-6; no firm D call. The CDR3 runs to 12 residues. Between the trimmed V and J ends, which lost 0 bases and 13 bases, there was a span of 10 bases. CDR1 is GTSNPN and CDR2 is SVGIG in the germline V gene (reference sequence). CDR3 sequence reads: CAWSVPISPLHF. In nucleotides, the CDR3 is TGTGCCTGGAGTGTACCTATATCCCCCCTCCACTTT. The complete variable domain, with remaining parts taken from reference TRBV30 and TRBJ1-6, reads SQTIHQWPATLVQPVGSPLSLECTVEGTSNPNLYWYRQAAGRGLQLLFYSVGIGQISSEVPQNLSASRPQDRQFILSSKKLLLSDSGFYLCAWSVPISPLHFGNGTRLTVT.

The genes are TRBV7-9 and TRBJ1-1, with 7 nucleotides matching TRBD1. The trim removed 6 bases at V and 5 bases at J, leaving 6 bases unmatched. The CDR3 consists of 13 residues. Germline CDR1 reads SEHNR; CDR2 reads FQNEAQ (reference sequence). The CDR3 DNA sequence: TGTGCCAGCAGTTACAGGGGTGAGACTGAAGCTTTCTTT. Translating gives CASSYRGETEAFF.

The V gene is TRBV6-2 or TRBV6-3, the J gene TRBJ1-5, with D perhaps matching TRBD1 (5 bases). The V gene lost 3 bases and the J gene lost 6 bases, with 12 bases spanning the gap. The germline V gene encodes CDR1 MNHEY and CDR2 SVGEGT. The CDR3 runs to 14 residues. The CDR3 loop reads CASSYEGRAQPQHF. The CDR3 DNA is TGTGCCAGCAGTTATGAGGGGAGGGCTCAGCCCCAGCATTTT.

The chain is built from TRBV6-4 and TRBJ1-2; perhaps TRBD1 as D (5 bases). This CDR3 contains 12 residues. Germline V gene sequence: CDR1 MRHNA, CDR2 SNTAGT. V lost 3 bases and J lost 8, with 10 bases in between. The CDR3 nucleotides are TGTGCCAGCAGTGATGCAGGGAAGGGCTACACCTTC. It specifies CASSDAGKGYTF.

The CDR3 DNA sequence: TGTGCCAGCAGCAGGGGCCCCTACGAGCAGTACTTC. Protein product: CASSRGPYEQYF. The chain has TRBV5-5 and TRBJ2-7, with D perhaps TRBD1 (5 bases). CDR1 and CDR2 from the germline V gene are SGHKS and YYEKEE (reference sequence). This CDR3 has 12 residues. Trimming took 4 bases from V and 2 from J, leaving 7 bases between them. The full variable domain, with the rest looked up from reference TRBV5-5 and TRBJ2-7, is DAGVTQSPTHLIKTRGQQVTLRCSPISGHKSVSWYQQVLGQGPQFIFQYYEKEERGRGNFPDRFSARQFPNYSSELNVNALLLGDSALYLCASSRGPYEQYFGPGTRLTVT.

This clone has a single count. J is TRBJ1-2 and V is TRBV3-1 (or the pseudogene TRBV3-2), with a tentative D call TRBD1 (5 bases). The germline V gene encodes CDR1 LGHDT and CDR2 YNNKEL (reference sequence). With 4 bases removed from V and 8 bases from J, the gap between germline ends came to 14 bases. This CDR3 spans 13 amino acids. The CDR3 protein is CASSLRKGYGYTF. In nucleotides, the CDR3 is TGTGCCAGCAGCCTTCGGAAGGGGTACGGCTACACCTTC.

The rearrangement uses TRBV11-2 and TRBJ2-7, with D uncertain. Germline values: CDR1 SGHAT, CDR2 FQNNGV. The CDR3 is 15 residues long. V was trimmed by 0 bases and J by 0 bases, leaving 9 bases between them. The CDR3 region is CASSLEAGDSYEQYF. The CDR3 nucleotides are TGTGCCAGCAGCTTAGAAGCAGGCGACTCCTACGAGCAGTACTTC.

The rearrangement links TRBV6-5 to TRBJ2-3; D gene uncertain. Germline V CDR1 and CDR2: MNHEY, SVGAGI. The CDR3 covers 12 residues. V lost 4 bases, J lost 0 bases, and 2 bases lay in between. DNA for the CDR3: TGTGCCAGCAGTTTAAGCACAGATACGCAGTATTTT. Translated, it gives CASSLSTDTQYF.